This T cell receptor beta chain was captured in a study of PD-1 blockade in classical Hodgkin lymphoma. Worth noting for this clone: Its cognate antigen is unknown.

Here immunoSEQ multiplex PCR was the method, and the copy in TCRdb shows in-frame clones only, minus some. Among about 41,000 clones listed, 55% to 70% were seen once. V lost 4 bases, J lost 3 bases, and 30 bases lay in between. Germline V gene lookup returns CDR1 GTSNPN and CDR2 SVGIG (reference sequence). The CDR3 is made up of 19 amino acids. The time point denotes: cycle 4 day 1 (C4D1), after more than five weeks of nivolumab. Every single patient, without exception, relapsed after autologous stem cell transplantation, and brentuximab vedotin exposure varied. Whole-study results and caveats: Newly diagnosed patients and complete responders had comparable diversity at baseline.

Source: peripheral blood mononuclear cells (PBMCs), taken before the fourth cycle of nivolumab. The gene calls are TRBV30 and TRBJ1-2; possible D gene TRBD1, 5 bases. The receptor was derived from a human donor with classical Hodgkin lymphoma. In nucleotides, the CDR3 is TGTGCCTGGACCCTCGGGGAGTGGTCAGAGGGATTCAGGGACTATGGCTACACCTTC. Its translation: CAWTLGEWSEGFRDYGYTF.